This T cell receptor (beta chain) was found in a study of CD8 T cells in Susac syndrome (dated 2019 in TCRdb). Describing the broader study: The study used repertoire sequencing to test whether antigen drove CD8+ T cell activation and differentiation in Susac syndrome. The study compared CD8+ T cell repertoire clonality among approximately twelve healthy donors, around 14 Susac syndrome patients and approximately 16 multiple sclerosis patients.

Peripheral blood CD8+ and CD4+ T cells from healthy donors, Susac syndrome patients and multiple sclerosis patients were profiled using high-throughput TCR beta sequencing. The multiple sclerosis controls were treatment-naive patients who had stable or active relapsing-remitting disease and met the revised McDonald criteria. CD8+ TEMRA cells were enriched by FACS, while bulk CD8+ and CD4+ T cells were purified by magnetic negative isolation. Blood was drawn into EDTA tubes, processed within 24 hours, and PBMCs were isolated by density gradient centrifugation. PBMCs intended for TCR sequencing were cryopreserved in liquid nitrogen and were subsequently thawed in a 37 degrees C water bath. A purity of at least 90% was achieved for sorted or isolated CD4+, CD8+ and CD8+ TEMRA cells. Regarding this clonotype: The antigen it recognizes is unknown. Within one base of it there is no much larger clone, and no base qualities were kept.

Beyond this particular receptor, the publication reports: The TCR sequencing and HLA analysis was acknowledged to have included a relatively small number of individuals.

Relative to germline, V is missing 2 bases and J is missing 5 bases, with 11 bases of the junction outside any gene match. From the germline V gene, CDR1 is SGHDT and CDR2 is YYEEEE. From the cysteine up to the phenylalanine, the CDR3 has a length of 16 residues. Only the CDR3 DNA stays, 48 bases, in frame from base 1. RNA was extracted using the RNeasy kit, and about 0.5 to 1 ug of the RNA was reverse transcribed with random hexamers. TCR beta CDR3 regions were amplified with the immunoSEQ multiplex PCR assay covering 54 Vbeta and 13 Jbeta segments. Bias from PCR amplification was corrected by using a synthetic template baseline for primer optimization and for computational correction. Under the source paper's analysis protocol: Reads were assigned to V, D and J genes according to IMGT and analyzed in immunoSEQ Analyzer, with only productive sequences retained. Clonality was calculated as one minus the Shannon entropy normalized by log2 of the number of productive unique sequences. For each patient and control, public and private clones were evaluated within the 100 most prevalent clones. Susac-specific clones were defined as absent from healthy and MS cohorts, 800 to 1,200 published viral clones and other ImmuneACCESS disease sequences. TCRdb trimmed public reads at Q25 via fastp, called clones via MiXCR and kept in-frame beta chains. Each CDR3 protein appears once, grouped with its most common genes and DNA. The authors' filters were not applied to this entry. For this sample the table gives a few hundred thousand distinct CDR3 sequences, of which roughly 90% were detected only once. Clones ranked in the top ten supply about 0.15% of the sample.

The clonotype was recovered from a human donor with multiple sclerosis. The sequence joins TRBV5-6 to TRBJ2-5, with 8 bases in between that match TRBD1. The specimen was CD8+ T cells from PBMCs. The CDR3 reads CASSLRWDRKRETQYF. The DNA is TGTGCCAGCAGCTTAAGGTGGGACAGGAAACGGGAGACCCAGTACTTC.